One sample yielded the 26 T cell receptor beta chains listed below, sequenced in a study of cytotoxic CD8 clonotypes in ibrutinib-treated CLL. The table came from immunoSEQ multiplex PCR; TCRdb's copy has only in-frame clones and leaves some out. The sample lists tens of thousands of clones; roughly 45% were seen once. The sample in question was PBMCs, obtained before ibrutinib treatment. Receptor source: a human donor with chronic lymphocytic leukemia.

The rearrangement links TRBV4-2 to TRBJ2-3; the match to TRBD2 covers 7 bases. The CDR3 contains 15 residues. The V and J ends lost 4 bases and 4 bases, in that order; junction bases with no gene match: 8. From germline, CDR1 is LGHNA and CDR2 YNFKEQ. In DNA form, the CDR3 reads TGTGCCAGCAGCCTGACTAGCTCGGACCCAGATACGCAGTATTTT. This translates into CASSLTSSDPDTQYF.

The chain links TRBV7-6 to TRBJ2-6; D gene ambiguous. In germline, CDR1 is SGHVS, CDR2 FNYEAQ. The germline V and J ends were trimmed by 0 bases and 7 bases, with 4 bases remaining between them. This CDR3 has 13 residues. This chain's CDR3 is CASSLAAANVLTF. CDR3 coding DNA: TGTGCCAGCAGCTTAGCGGCAGCCAACGTCCTGACTTTC.

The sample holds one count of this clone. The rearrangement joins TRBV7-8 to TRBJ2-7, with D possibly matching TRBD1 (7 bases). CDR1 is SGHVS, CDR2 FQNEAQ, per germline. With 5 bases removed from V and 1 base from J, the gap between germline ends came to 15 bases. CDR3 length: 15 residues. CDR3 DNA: TGTGCCAGCAGCGTGGAGGGACAGCTTTCCTACGAGCAGTACTTC. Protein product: CASSVEGQLSYEQYF.

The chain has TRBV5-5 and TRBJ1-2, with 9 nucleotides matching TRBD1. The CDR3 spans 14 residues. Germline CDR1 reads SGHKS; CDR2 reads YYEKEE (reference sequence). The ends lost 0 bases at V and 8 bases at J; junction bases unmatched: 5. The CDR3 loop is CASSLEDRGYGYTF. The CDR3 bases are TGTGCCAGCAGCTTGGAGGACAGGGGTTACGGCTACACCTTC.

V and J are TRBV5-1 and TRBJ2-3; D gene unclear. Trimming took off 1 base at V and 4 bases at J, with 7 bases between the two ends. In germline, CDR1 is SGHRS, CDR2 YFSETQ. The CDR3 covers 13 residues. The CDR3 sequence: CASSLQPADTQYF. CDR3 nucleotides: TGCGCCAGCAGCTTGCAACCCGCAGATACGCAGTATTTT.

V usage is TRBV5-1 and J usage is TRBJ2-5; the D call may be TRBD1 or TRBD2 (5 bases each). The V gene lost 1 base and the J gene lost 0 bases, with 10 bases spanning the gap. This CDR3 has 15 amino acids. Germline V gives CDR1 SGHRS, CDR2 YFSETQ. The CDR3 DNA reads TGCGCCAGCAGCTTGATGGGGACGGACCAAGAGACCCAGTACTTC. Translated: CASSLMGTDQETQYF. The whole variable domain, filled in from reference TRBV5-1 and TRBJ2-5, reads KAGVTQTPRYLIKTRGQQVTLSCSPISGHRSVSWYQQTPGQGLQFLFEYFSETQRNKGNFPGRFSGRQFSNSRSEMNVSTLELGDSALYLCASSLMGTDQETQYFGPGTRLLVL.

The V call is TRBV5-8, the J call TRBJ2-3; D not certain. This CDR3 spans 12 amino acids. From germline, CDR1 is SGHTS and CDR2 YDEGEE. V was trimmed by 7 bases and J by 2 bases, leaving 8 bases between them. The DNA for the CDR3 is TGTGCCAGCGTGGCAGCCACAGATACGCAGTATTTT. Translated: CASVAATDTQYF.

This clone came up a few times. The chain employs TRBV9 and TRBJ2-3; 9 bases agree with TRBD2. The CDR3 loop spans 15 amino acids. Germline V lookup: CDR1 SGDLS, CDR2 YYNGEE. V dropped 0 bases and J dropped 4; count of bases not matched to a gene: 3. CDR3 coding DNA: TGTGCCAGCAGCGTAGTTGCGGGGGGGGCAGATACGCAGTATTTT. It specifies CASSVVAGGADTQYF.

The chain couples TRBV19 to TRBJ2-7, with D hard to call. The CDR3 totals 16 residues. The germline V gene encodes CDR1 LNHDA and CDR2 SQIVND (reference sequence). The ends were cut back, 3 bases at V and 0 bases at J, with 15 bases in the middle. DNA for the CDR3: TGTGCCAGTAGTATTGGACGGAAAATGGACTCCTACGAGCAGTACTTC. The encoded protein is CASSIGRKMDSYEQYF. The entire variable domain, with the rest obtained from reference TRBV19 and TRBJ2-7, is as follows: DGGITQSPKYLFRKEGQNVTLSCEQNLNHDAMYWYRQDPGQGLRLIYYSQIVNDFQKGDIAEGYSVSREKKESFPLTVTSAQKNPTAFYLCASSIGRKMDSYEQYFGPGTRLTVT.

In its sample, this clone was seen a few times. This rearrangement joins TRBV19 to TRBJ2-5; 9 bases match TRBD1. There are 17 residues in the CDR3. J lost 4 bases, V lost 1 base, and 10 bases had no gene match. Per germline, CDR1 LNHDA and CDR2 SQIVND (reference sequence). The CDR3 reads CASSIADPGQGIETQYF. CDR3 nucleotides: TGTGCCAGTAGTATAGCAGATCCGGGACAGGGAATAGAGACCCAGTACTTC.

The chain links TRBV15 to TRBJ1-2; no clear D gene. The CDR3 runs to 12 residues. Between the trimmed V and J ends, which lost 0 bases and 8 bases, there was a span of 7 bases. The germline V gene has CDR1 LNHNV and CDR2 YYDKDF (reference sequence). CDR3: CATSRDVLGYTF. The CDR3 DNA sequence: TGTGCCACCAGCAGAGATGTGTTGGGCTACACCTTC.

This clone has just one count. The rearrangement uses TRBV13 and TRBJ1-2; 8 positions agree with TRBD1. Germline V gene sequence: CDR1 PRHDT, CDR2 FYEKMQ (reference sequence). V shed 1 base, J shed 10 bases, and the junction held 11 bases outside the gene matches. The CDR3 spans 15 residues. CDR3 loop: CASSLVQGAVVDYTF. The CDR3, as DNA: TGTGCCAGCAGCTTAGTTCAGGGGGCGGTAGTCGACTACACCTTC.

CDR3 DNA: TGTGCCAGCAGTAACAGGGGTCGGCAAGCTTTCTTT. Translation: CASSNRGRQAFF. The chain uses TRBV27 and TRBJ1-1, with 7 bases aligning to TRBD1. V trimming: 5 bases; J trimming: 9 bases; junction bases outside the gene matches: 6. CDR1 and CDR2 (germline): MNHEY, SMNVEV (reference sequence). CDR3 length: 12 residues.

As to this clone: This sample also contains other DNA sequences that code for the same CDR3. CDR3 in amino acids: CAISESGTGGYEQYF. CDR3 coding DNA: TGTGCCATCAGTGAGTCCGGGACAGGGGGCTACGAGCAGTACTTC. The V and J genes are TRBV10-3 and TRBJ2-7; TRBD1 matches 11 bases. V lost 0 bases, J lost 3 bases, and 1 base stayed unmatched. The CDR3 spans 15 residues. Germline V gives CDR1 ENHRY, CDR2 SYGVKD.

CDR3 DNA sequence: TGTGCCAGCAGTAATACAGGGAGTAATGAAAAACTGTTTTTT. This encodes CASSNTGSNEKLFF. The chain combines TRBV6-5 with TRBJ1-4, with TRBD1 as a possible D gene (6 bases). The CDR3 length is 14 residues. CDR1 is MNHEY and CDR2 is SVGAGI in the germline V gene. With 5 bases removed from V and 4 bases from J, the gap between germline ends came to 11 bases.

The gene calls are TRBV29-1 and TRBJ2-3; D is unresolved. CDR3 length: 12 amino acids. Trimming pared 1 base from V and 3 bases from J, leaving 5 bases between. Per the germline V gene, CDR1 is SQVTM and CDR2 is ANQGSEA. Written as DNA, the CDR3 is TGCAGCGTTGAAGGAGTAACAGATACGCAGTATTTT. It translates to CSVEGVTDTQYF.

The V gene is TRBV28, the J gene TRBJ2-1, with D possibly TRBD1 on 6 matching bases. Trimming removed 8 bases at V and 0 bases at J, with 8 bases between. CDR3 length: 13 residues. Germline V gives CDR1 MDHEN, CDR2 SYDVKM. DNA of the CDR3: TGTGCCAGCTTCAGGGGCTCCTACAATGAGCAGTTCTTC. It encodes CASFRGSYNEQFF.

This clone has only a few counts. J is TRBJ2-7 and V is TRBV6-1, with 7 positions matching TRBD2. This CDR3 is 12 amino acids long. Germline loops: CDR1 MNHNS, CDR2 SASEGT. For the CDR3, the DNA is TGTGCAAGCGAGGAGCGGGGTTTCGAGCAGTACTTC. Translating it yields CASEERGFEQYF.

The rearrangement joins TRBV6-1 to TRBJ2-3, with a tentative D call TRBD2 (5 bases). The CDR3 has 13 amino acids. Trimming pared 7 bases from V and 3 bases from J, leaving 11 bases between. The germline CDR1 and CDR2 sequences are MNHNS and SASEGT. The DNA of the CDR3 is TGTGCCAGCACCGGGGAGTGGACAGATACGCAGTATTTT. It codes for CASTGEWTDTQYF.

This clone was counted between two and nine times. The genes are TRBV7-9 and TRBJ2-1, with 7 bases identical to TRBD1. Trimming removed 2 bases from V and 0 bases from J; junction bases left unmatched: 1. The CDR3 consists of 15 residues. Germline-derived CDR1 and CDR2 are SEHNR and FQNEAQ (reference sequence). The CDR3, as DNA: TGTGCCAGCAGCTTAACAGGGGTCTCCTACAATGAGCAGTTCTTC. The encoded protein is CASSLTGVSYNEQFF.

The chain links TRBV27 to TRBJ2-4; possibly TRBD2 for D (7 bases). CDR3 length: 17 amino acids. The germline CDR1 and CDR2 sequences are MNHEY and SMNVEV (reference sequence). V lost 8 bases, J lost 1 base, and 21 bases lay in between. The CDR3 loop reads CASSLLGGARAKNIQYF. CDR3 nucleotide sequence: TGTGCCAGCTCCCTCCTGGGGGGGGCGAGGGCCAAAAACATTCAGTACTTC.

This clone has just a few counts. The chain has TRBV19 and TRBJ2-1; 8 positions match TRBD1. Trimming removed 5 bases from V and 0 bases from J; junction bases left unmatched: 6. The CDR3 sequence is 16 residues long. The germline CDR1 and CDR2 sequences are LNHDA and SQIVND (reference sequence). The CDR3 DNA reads TGTGCCAGTAGTCCGGGGACAGGTGGCTCCTACAATGAGCAGTTCTTC. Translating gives CASSPGTGGSYNEQFF.

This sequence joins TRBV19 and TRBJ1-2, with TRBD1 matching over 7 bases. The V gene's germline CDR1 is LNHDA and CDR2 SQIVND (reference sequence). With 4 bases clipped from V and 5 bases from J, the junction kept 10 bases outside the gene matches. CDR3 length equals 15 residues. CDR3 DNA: TGTGCCAGTAGTACCACGACAGGGACGAAGTATGGCTACACCTTC. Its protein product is CASSTTTGTKYGYTF.

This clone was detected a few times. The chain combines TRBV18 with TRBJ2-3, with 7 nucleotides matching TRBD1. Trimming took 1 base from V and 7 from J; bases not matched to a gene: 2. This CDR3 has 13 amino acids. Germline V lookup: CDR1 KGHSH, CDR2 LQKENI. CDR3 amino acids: CASSPRDSYTQYF. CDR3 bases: TGTGCCAGCTCACCACGGGACAGCTATACGCAGTATTTT.

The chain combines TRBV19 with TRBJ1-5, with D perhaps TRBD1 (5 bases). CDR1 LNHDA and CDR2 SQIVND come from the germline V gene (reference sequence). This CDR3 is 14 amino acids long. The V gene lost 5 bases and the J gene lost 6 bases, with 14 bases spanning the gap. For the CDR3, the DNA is TGTGCCAGTAGTGCCCAGGGTATGGGTCAGCCCCAGCATTTT. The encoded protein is CASSAQGMGQPQHF.

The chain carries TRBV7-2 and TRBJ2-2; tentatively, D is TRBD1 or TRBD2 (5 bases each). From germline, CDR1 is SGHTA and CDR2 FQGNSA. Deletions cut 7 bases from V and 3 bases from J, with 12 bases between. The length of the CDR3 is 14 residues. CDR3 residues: CASTWDLDTGELFF. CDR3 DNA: TGTGCCAGCACCTGGGACCTGGACACCGGGGAGCTGTTTTTT.